This record looks at one T cell receptor (beta chain) sequence and its context. Its specificity is unknown. The sample is drawn from a study of cytomegalovirus exposure and HLA in healthy donors. Study-wide points: A later analysis linked a missense variant in DCLRE1C to the trimming of TCR beta V and J genes. For most subjects, TCR beta sequences were reported to predict HLA-A and HLA-B alleles with accuracy.

The PCR employed 60 Vbeta primers together with 13 Jbeta primers. Assay: immunoSEQ multiplex PCR; the TCRdb copy retains only in-frame clones and omits some. The table has about 160,000 clones, about four fifths seen once. The CDR3 length is 13 residues. V was shortened by 5 bases and J by 3 bases, with 10 bases between the two germline ends. CDR1 and CDR2 (germline): WNHNN, SYGVQD (reference sequence). Input material: PBMCs. The TCR was taken from a woman aged 45-60 years in good health and CMV-seronegative. The chain links TRBV10-1 to TRBJ1-1; D is possibly TRBD1 (6 bases). CDR3 loop: CASSMGQDTEAFF. The CDR3, as DNA: TGCGCCAGCAGTATGGGACAAGACACTGAAGCTTTCTTT.